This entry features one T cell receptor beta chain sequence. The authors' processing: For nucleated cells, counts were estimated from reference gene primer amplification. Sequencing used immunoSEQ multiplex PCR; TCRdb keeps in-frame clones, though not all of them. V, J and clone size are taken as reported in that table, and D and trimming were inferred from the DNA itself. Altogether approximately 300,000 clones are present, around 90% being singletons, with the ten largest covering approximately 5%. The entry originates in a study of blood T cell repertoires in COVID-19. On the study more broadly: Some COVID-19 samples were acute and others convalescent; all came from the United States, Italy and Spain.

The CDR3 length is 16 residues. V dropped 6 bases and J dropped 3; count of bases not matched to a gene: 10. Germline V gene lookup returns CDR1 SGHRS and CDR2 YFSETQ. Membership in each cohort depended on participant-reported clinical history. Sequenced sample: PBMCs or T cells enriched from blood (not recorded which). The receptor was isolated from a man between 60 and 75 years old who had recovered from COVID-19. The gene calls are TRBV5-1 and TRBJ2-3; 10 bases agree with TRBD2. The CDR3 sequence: CASTNRMTSGTDTQYF. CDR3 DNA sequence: TGCGCCAGCACAAACCGAATGACTAGCGGGACAGATACGCAGTATTTT.